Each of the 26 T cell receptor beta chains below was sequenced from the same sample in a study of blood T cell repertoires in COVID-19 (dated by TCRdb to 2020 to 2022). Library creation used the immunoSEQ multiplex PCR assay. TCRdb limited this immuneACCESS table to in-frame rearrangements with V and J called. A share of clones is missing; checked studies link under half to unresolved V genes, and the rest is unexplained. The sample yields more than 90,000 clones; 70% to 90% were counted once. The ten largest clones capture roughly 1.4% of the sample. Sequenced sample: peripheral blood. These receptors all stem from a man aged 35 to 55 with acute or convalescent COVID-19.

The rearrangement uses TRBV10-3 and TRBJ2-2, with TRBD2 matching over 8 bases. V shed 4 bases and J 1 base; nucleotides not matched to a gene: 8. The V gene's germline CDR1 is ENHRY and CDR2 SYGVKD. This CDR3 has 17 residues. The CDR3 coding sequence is TGTGCCATCAGTGTCCTCCCAGCGGGAGTGAACACCGGGGAGCTGTTTTTT. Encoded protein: CAISVLPAGVNTGELFF.

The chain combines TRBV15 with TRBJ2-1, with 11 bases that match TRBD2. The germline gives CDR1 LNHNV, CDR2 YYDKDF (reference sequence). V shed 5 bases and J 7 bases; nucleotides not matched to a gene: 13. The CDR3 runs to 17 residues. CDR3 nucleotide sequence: TGTGCCACCAGCGGGCCCTATAGCGGGGGGGCTCAGAATGAGCAGTTCTTC. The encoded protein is CATSGPYSGGAQNEQFF.

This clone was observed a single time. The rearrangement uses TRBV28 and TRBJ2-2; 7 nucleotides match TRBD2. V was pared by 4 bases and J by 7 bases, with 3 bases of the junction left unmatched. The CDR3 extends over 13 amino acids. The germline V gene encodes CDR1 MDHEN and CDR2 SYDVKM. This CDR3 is CASSSGGNGELFF. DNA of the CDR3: TGTGCCAGCAGTTCGGGGGGAAACGGGGAGCTGTTTTTT.

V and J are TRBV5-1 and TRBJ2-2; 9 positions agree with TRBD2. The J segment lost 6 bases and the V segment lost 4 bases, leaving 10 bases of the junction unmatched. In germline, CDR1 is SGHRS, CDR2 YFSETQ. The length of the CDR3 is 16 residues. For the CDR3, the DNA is TGCGCCAGCAGCCCCTTTCTAGCGGGATTGTCCGGGGAGCTGTTTTTT. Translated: CASSPFLAGLSGELFF.

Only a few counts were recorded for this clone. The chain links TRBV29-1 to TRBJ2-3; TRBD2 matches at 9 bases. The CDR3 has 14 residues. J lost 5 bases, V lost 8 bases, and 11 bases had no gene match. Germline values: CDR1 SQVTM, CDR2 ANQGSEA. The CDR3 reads CSSRGREGGDTQYF. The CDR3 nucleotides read TGCAGCTCCCGGGGGCGGGAGGGCGGAGATACGCAGTATTTT.

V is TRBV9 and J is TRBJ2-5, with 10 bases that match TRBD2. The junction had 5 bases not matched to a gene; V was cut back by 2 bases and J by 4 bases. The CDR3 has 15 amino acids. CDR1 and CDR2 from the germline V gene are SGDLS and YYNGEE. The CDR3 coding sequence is TGTGCCAGCAGCGTGAACATAGCGGGGGGAGAGACCCAGTACTTC. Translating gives CASSVNIAGGETQYF.

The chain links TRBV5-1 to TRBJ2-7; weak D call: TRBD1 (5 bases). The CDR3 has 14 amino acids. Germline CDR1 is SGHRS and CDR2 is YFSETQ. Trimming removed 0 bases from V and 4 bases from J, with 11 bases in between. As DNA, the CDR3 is TGCGCCAGCAGCTTGGCCGACAGAAAATACGAGCAGTACTTC. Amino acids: CASSLADRKYEQYF.

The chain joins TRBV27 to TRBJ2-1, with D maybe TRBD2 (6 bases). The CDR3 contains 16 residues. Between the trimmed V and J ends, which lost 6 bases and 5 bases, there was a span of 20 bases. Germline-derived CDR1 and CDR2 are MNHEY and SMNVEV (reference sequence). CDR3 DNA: TGTGCCAGCAGCAACCTCTATCGCGGGACCCACAATGAGCAGTTCTTC. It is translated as CASSNLYRGTHNEQFF.

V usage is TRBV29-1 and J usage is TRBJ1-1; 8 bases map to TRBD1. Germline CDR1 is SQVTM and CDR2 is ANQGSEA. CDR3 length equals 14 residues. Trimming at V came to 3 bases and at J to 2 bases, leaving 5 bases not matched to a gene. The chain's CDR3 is CSVEAGGLNTEAFF. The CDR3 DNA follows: TGCAGCGTTGAGGCAGGGGGCTTAAACACTGAAGCTTTCTTT.

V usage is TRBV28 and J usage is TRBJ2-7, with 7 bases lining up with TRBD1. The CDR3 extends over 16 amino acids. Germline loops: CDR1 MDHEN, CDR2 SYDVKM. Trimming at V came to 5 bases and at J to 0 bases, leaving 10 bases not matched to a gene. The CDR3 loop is CASSQTGTAISYEQYF. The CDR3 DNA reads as TGTGCCAGCAGTCAAACCGGGACAGCCATCTCCTACGAGCAGTACTTC.

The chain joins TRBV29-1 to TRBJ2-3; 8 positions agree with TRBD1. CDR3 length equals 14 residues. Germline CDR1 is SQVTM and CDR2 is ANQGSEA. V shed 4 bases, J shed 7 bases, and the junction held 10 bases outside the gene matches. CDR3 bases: TGCAGCGTTGTTACCTGGACAGGGACGAATACGCAGTATTTT. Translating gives CSVVTWTGTNTQYF.

This chain's CDR3 is CASSASGTGIYEQYF. DNA of the CDR3: TGTGCCAGCAGCGCCTCCGGGACAGGGATTTACGAGCAGTACTTC. The chain joins TRBV11-1 to TRBJ2-7; 9 bases fit TRBD1. Germline assignment: CDR1 SGHAT and CDR2 FQDESV (reference sequence). The CDR3 consists of 15 residues. Losses at the gene ends were 5 bases for V and 4 bases for J; bases not matched to a gene: 9. Supplemented by reference TRBV11-1 and TRBJ2-7, the full variable domain reads EAEVAQSPRYKITEKSQAVAFWCDPISGHATLYWYRQILGQGPELLVQFQDESVVDDSQLPKDRFSAERLKGVDSTLKIQPAELGDSAMYLCASSASGTGIYEQYFGPGTRLTVT.

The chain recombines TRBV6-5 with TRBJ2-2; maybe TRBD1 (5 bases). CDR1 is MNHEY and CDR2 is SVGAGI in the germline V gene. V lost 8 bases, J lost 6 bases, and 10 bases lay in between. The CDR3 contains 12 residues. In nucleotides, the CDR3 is TGTGCCAGCGGTCAGGGTCCCGGGGAGCTGTTTTTT. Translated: CASGQGPGELFF.

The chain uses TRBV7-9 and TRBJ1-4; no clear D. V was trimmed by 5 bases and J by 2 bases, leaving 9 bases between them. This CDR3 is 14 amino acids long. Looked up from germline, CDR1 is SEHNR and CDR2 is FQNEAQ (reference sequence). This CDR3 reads CASSPSGTNEKLFF. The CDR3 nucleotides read TGTGCCAGCAGCCCCAGCGGGACTAATGAAAAACTGTTTTTT.

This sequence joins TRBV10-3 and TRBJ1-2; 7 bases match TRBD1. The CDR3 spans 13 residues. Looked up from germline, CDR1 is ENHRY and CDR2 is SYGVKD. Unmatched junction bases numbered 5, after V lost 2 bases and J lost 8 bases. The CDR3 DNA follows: TGTGCCATCAGTGAGGAGGGGGCGCGGGGCTACACCTTC. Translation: CAISEEGARGYTF.

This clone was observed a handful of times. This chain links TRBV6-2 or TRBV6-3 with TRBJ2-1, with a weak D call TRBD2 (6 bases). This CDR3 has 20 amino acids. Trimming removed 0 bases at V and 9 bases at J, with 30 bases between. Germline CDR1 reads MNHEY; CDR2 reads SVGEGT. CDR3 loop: CASSYSKGGERATLPREQFF. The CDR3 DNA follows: TGTGCCAGCAGTTACTCGAAGGGCGGAGAGCGGGCCACCCTCCCCCGTGAGCAGTTCTTC.

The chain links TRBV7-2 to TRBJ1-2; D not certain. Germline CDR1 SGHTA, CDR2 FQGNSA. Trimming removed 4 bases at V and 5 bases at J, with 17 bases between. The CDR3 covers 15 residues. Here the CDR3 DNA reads TGTGCCAGCAGCTCGGGGTACGGCCTTGCTTATGGCTACACCTTC. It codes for CASSSGYGLAYGYTF.

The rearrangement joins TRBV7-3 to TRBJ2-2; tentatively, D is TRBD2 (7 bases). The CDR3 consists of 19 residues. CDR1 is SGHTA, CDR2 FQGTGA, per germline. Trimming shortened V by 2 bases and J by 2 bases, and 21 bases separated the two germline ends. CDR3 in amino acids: CASSLYPRGGRLNTGELFF. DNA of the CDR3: TGTGCCAGCAGCTTATATCCCAGGGGCGGGAGACTAAACACCGGGGAGCTGTTTTTT.

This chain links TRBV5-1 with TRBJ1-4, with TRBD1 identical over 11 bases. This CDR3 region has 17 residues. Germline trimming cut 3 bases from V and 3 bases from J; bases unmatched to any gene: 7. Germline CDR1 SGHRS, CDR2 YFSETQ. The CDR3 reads CASSSGQGAWSNEKLFF. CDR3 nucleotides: TGCGCCAGCAGCTCTGGACAGGGGGCATGGTCTAATGAAAAACTGTTTTTT.

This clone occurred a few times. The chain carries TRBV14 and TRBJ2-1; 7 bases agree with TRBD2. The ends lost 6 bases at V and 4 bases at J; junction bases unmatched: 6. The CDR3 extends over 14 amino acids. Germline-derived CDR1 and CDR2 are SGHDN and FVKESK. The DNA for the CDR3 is TGTGCCAGCAGGAGGCAGGGAGGGTACAATGAGCAGTTCTTC. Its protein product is CASRRQGGYNEQFF.

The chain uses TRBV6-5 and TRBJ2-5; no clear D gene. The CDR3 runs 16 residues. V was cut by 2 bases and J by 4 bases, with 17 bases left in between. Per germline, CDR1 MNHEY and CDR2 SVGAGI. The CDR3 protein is CASSYKLPVYRETQYF. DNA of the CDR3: TGTGCCAGCAGTTACAAATTACCGGTTTATAGAGAGACCCAGTACTTC.

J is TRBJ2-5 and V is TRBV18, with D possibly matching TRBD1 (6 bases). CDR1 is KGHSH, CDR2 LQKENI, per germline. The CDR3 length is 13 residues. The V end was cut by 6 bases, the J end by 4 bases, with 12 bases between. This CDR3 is CASSPRGTETQYF. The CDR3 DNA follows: TGTGCCAGCTCCCCTAGGGGGACAGAGACCCAGTACTTC.

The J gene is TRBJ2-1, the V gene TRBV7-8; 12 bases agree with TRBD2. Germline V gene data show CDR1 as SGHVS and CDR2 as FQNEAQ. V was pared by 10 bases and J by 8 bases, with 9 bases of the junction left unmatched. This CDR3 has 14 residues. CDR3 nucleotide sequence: TGTGCCACCATCCTGACTAGCGGGGGTGATGAGCAGTTCTTC. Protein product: CATILTSGGDEQFF.

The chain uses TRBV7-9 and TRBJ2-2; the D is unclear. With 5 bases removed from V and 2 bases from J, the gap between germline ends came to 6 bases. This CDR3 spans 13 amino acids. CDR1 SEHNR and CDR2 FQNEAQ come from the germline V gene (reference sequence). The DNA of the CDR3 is TGTGCCAGCAGCCGCGGAAACACCGGGGAGCTGTTTTTT. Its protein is CASSRGNTGELFF.

CDR3: CASGTGRPPYEQYF. The CDR3 DNA sequence: TGTGCCAGCGGGACAGGACGCCCTCCCTACGAGCAGTACTTC. The chain is built from TRBV2 and TRBJ2-7, with 8 bases aligning to TRBD1. The CDR3 length is 14 residues. Germline lookup yields CDR1 SNHLY and CDR2 FYNNEI. Trimming took 8 bases from V and 2 from J; bases not matched to a gene: 8.

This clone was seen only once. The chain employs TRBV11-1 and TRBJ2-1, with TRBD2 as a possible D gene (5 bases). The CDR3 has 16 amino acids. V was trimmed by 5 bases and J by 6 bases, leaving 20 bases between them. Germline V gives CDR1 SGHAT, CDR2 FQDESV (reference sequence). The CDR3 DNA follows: TGTGCCAGCAGCCCTCATTCCGGGCCCCGGGGCAATGAGCAGTTCTTC. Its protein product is CASSPHSGPRGNEQFF.